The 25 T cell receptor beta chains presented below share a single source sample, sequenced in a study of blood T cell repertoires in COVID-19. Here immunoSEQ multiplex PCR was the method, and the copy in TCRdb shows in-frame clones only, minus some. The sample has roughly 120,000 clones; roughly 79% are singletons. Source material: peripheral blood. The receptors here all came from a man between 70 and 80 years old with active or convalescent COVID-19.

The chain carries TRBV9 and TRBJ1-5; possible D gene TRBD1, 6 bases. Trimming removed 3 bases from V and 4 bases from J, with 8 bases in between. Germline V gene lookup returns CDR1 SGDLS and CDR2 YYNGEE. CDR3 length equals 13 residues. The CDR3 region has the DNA TGTGCCAGCAGCGCCGGGACAAATCAGCCCCAGCATTTT. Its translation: CASSAGTNQPQHF.

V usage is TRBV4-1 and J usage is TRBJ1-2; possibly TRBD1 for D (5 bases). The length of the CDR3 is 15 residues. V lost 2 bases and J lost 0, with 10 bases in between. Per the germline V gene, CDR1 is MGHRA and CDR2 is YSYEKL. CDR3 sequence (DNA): TGCGCCAGCAGCCAAAGGGGAGGAGCTAACTATGGCTACACCTTC. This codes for CASSQRGGANYGYTF.

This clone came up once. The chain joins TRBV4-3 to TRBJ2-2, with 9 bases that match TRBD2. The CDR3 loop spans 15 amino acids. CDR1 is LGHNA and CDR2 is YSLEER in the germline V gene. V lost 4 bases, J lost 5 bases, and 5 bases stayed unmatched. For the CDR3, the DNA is TGCGCCAGCAGCCCGTTAGCGGGAGTTACCGGGGAGCTGTTTTTT. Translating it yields CASSPLAGVTGELFF.

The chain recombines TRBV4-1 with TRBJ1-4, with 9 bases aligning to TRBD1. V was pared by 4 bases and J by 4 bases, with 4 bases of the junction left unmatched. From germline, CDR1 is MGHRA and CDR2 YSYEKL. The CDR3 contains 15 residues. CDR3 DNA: TGCGCCAGCAGCCTGACAGGGGGGGGTAATGAAAAACTGTTTTTT. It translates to CASSLTGGGNEKLFF.

For the CDR3, the DNA is TGTGCCAGCAGCCGCGGGTATGGCTACACCTTC. This sequence encodes CASSRGYGYTF. The chain joins TRBV11-1 to TRBJ1-2; D not certain. Germline CDR1 is SGHAT and CDR2 is FQDESV (reference sequence). V shed 5 bases and J shed 5 bases, with 6 bases lying between them. This CDR3 comprises 11 residues.

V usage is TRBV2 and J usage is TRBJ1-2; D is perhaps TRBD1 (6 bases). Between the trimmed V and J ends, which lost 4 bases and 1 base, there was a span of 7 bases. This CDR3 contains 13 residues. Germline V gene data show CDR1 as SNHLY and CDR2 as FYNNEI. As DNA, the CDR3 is TGTGCCAGCAGTGGACAGGTTAACTATGGCTACACCTTC. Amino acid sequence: CASSGQVNYGYTF.

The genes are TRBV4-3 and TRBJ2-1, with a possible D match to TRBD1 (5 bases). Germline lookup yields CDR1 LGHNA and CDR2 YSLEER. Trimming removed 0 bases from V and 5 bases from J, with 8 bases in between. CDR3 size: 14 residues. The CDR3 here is CASSQDRGNNEQFF. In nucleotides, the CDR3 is TGCGCCAGCAGCCAAGATAGGGGAAACAATGAGCAGTTCTTC.

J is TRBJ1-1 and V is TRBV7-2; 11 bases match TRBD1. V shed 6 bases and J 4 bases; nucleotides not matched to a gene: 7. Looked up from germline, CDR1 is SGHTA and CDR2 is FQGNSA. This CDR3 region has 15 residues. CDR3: CASRRTGGAGTEAFF. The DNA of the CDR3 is TGTGCCAGCAGGAGGACAGGGGGCGCAGGCACTGAAGCTTTCTTT. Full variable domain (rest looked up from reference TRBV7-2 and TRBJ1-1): GAGVSQSPSNKVTEKGKDVELRCDPISGHTALYWYRQSLGQGLEFLIYFQGNSAPDKSGLPSDRFSAERTGGSVSTLTIQRTQQEDSAVYLCASRRTGGAGTEAFFGQGTRLTVV.

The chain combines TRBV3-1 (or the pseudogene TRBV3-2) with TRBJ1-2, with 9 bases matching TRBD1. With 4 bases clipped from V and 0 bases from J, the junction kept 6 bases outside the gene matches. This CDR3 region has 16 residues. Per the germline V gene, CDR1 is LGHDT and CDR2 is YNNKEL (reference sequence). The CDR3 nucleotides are TGTGCCAGCAGCCTTGCCGGGACAGGGACTAACTATGGCTACACCTTC. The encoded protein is CASSLAGTGTNYGYTF.

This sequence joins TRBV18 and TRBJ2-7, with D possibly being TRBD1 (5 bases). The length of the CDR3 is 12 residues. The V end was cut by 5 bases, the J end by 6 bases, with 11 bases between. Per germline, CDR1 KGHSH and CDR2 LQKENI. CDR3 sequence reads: CASSLKGSEQYF. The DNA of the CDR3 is TGTGCCAGCTCATTAAAGGGGTCCGAGCAGTACTTC.

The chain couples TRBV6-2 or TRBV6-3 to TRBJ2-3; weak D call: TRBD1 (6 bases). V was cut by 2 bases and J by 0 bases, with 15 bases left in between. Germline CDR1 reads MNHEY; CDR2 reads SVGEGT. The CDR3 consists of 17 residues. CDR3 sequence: CASSYASIGTSTDTQYF. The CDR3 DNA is TGTGCCAGCAGTTACGCATCGATTGGGACAAGCACAGATACGCAGTATTTT.

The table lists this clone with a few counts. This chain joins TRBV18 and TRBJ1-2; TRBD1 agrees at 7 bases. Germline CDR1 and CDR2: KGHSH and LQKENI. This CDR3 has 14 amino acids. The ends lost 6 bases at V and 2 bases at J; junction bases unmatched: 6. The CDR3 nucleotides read TGTGCCAGCTCCCTTGAGGGACAGAACTATGGCTACACCTTC. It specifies CASSLEGQNYGYTF.

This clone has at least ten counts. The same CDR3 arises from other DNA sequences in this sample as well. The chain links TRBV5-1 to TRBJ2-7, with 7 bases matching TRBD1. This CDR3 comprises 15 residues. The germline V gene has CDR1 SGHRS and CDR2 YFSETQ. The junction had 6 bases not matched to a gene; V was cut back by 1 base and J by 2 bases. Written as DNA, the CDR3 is TGCGCCAGCAGCTTGACAGGGGTTAATCCCTACGAGCAGTACTTC. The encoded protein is CASSLTGVNPYEQYF.

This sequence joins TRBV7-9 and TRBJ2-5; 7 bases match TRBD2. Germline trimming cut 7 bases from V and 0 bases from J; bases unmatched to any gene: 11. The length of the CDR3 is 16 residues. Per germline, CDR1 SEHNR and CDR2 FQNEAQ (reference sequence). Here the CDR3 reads CASTNTGGYNQETQYF. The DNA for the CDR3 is TGTGCCAGCACCAACACCGGGGGGTATAACCAAGAGACCCAGTACTTC.

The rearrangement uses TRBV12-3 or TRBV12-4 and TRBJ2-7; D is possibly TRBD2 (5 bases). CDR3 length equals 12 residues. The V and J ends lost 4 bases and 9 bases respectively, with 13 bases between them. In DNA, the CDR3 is TGTGCCAGCAGTTGGACTTCGGTGCCGCAGTACTTC. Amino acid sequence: CASSWTSVPQYF.

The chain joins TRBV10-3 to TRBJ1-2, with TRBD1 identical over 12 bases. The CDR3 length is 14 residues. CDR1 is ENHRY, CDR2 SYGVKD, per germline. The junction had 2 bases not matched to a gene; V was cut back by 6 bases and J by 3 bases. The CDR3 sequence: CAIRGQGADYGYTF. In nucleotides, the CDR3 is TGTGCCATCAGGGGACAGGGGGCTGACTATGGCTACACCTTC.

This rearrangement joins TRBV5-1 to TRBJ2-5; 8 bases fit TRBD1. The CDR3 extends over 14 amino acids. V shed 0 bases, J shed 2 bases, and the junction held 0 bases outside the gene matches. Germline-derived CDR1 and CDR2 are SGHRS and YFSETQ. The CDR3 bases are TGCGCCAGCAGCTTGGGGACAGGGCAAGAGACCCAGTACTTC. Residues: CASSLGTGQETQYF.

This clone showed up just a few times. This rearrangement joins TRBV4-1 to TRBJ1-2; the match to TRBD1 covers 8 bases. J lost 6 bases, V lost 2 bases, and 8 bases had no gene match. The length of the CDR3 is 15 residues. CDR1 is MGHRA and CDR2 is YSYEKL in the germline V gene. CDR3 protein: CASSQRSGTGHGYTF. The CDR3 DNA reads TGCGCCAGCAGCCAACGATCCGGGACAGGACATGGCTACACCTTC.

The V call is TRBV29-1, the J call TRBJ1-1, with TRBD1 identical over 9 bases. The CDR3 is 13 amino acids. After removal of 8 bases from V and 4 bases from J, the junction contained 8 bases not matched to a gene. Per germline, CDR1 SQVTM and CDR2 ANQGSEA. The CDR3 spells CSTRDREATEAFF. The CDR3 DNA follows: TGCAGCACCCGGGACAGGGAGGCCACTGAAGCTTTCTTT.

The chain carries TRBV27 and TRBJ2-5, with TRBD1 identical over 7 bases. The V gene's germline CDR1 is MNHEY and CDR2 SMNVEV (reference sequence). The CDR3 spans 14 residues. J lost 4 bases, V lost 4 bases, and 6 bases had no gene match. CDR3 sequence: CASSYTGVGETQYF. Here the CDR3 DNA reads TGTGCCAGCAGTTATACAGGGGTTGGAGAGACCCAGTACTTC.

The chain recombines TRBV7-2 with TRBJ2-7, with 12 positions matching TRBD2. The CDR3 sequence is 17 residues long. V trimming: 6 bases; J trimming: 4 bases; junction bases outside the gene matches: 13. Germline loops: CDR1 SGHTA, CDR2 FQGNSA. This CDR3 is CASRRSSGRASRYEQYF. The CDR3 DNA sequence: TGTGCCAGCAGGAGATCTAGCGGGAGGGCTTCCAGGTACGAGCAGTACTTC.

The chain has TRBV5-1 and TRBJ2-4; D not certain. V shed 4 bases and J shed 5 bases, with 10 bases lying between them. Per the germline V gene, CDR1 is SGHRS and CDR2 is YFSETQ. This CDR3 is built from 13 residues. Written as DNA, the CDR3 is TGCGCCAGCAGCATAGCCCCAGAAAACATTCAGTACTTC. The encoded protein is CASSIAPENIQYF.

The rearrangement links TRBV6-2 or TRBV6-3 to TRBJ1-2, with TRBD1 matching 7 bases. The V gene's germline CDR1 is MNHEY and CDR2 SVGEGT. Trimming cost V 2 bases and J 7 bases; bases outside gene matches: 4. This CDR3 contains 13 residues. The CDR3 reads CASSYRQGVGYTF. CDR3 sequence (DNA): TGTGCCAGCAGTTACAGACAGGGAGTTGGCTACACCTTC.

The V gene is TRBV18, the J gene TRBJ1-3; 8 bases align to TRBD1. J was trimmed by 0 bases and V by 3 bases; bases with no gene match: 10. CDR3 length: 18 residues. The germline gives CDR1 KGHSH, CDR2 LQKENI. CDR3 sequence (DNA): TGTGCCAGCTCACCCCGGACAGGGAACGATTACTCTGGAAACACCATATATTTT. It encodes CASSPRTGNDYSGNTIYF.

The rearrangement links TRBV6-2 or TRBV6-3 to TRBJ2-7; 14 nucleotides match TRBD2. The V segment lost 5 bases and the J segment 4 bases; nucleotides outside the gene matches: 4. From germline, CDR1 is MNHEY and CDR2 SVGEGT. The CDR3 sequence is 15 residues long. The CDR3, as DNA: TGTGCCAGCAGTGCAGGGACTAGCGGGAGATACGAGCAGTACTTC. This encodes CASSAGTSGRYEQYF.